Each of the 30 T cell receptor beta chains below was sequenced from the same sample in a study of blood T cell repertoires in COVID-19. Sequencing used immunoSEQ multiplex PCR; TCRdb keeps in-frame clones, though not all of them. Found here are about 92,000 clones, about 85% of them singletons; the top ten hold around 39%. Material for sequencing was peripheral blood. The origin of the receptors is a man older than 75 with acute or convalescent COVID-19.

V is TRBV16 and J is TRBJ1-2, with a tentative D call TRBD1 (6 bases). The CDR3 covers 19 residues. V lost 4 bases to trimming and J lost 1 base, with 25 bases between them. CDR1 KGHSY and CDR2 FQNENV come from the germline V gene. CDR3: CASSPEAASRTAFNYGYTF. DNA for the CDR3: TGTGCCAGCAGCCCCGAGGCGGCATCCAGGACAGCCTTTAACTATGGCTACACCTTC.

To note about this clone: Other DNA sequences within the sample encode an identical CDR3. The V call is TRBV20-1, the J call TRBJ2-2; D gene unclear. In germline, CDR1 is DFQATT, CDR2 SNEGSKA (reference sequence). Trimming shortened V by 3 bases and J by 8 bases, and 16 bases separated the two germline ends. CDR3 length: 14 residues. The CDR3 bases are TGCAGTGCTAGTGCGAGGAAAGTGACTGGGGAGCTGTTTTTT. Its translation is CSASARKVTGELFF.

This clone has more than one count but fewer than ten. The chain joins TRBV4-1 to TRBJ1-2; D might be TRBD1 (6 bases). Looked up from germline, CDR1 is MGHRA and CDR2 is YSYEKL. Trimming took 7 bases from V and 0 from J, leaving 15 bases between them. The CDR3 has 15 amino acids. This CDR3 reads CASIRDIQTNYGYTF. DNA of the CDR3: TGCGCCAGCATACGGGACATCCAAACTAACTATGGCTACACCTTC.

The chain employs TRBV27 and TRBJ2-7; 11 bases line up with TRBD1. Germline trimming cut 2 bases from V and 2 bases from J; bases unmatched to any gene: 2. CDR3 length: 15 residues. The V gene's germline CDR1 is MNHEY and CDR2 SMNVEV (reference sequence). CDR3 coding DNA: TGTGCCAGCAGTTTAGGGACAGGGGGAGCCTACGAGCAGTACTTC. Translating gives CASSLGTGGAYEQYF.

The chain recombines TRBV3-1 (or the pseudogene TRBV3-2) with TRBJ1-2; D is undetermined. CDR1 LGHDT and CDR2 YNNKEL come from the germline V gene (reference sequence). The CDR3 covers 15 residues. The V gene lost 2 bases and the J gene lost 5 bases, with 15 bases spanning the gap. This CDR3 reads CASSQSAGPYYGYTF. The CDR3 nucleotides read TGTGCCAGCAGCCAATCTGCAGGTCCCTATTATGGCTACACCTTC.

The rearrangement links TRBV19 to TRBJ2-2; TRBD1 agrees at 12 bases. CDR1 LNHDA and CDR2 SQIVND come from the germline V gene (reference sequence). The length of the CDR3 is 17 residues. J gave up 6 bases and V 4 bases, and 9 bases lay outside the gene matches. The CDR3 region is CASSTPRGQGAAGELFF. Here the CDR3 DNA reads TGTGCCAGTAGTACACCCCGGGGACAGGGGGCGGCCGGGGAGCTGTTTTTT.

This chain links TRBV18 with TRBJ1-1, with D unclear. The CDR3 consists of 15 residues. Germline V gene data show CDR1 as KGHSH and CDR2 as LQKENI. Deletions cut 3 bases from V and 3 bases from J, with 14 bases between. The CDR3 sequence: CASSPTSGGDTEAFF. The CDR3 DNA reads as TGTGCCAGCTCACCCACTTCAGGCGGGGACACTGAAGCTTTCTTT.

The chain employs TRBV7-3 and TRBJ2-1, with a weak D call TRBD2 (6 bases). V was trimmed by 1 base and J by 0 bases, leaving 10 bases between them. CDR1 SGHTA and CDR2 FQGTGA come from the germline V gene. The CDR3 has 16 residues. The CDR3 here is CASSLRGSGSYNEQFF. In DNA form, the CDR3 reads TGTGCCAGCAGCTTAAGGGGTAGCGGCTCCTACAATGAGCAGTTCTTC.

This clone was seen only once. The rearrangement links TRBV19 to TRBJ1-1; D is perhaps TRBD1 (5 bases). This CDR3 contains 11 residues. V shed 5 bases and J shed 7 bases, with 8 bases lying between them. Germline V gives CDR1 LNHDA, CDR2 SQIVND (reference sequence). The CDR3 here is CASSDRGEAFF. The DNA for the CDR3 is TGTGCCAGTAGTGATAGGGGTGAAGCTTTCTTT.

The table lists this clone with a count of one. The chain uses TRBV3-1 (or the pseudogene TRBV3-2) and TRBJ2-7; the match to TRBD1 covers 9 bases. The CDR3 is made up of 14 amino acids. Germline loops: CDR1 LGHDT, CDR2 YNNKEL (reference sequence). The trim removed 4 bases at V and 5 bases at J, leaving 6 bases unmatched. In DNA form, the CDR3 reads TGTGCCAGCAGCCGCGGACAGGGGCTTAACGAGCAGTACTTC. Translated: CASSRGQGLNEQYF.

This chain links TRBV6-5 with TRBJ2-1; possibly TRBD2 for D (5 bases). V lost 6 bases, J lost 6 bases, and 18 bases lay in between. Germline CDR1 and CDR2: MNHEY and SVGAGI. The CDR3 consists of 15 residues. CDR3 loop: CASSLVRAIGNEQFF. The CDR3 coding sequence is TGTGCCAGCAGCCTAGTGAGGGCAATAGGCAATGAGCAGTTCTTC.

V is TRBV28 and J is TRBJ1-2, with D perhaps TRBD1 (6 bases). The V gene lost 2 bases and the J gene lost 4 bases, with 14 bases spanning the gap. The CDR3 is made up of 15 amino acids. CDR1 and CDR2 from the germline V gene are MDHEN and SYDVKM. The CDR3 region is CASSLKLDSPYGYTF. The DNA of the CDR3 is TGTGCCAGCAGTTTAAAATTGGACAGCCCCTATGGCTACACCTTC.

The V and J genes are TRBV27 and TRBJ1-2; D remains unclear. Germline CDR1 MNHEY, CDR2 SMNVEV (reference sequence). This CDR3 has 13 amino acids. The V end lost 3 bases, the J end lost 10 bases, and 15 bases lay between the germline ends. The CDR3 DNA reads as TGTGCCAGCAGTTTTTTGGGTGAGGGCGCCTACACCTTC. This sequence encodes CASSFLGEGAYTF.

The chain recombines TRBV7-9 with TRBJ1-6; no clear D. Germline V lookup: CDR1 SEHNR, CDR2 FQNEAQ (reference sequence). V was pared by 5 bases and J by 5 bases, with 4 bases between. The CDR3 consists of 12 residues. Here the CDR3 DNA reads TGTGCCAGCAGCCCGGATAATTCACCCCTCCACTTT. Translation: CASSPDNSPLHF.

The V call is TRBV6-1, the J call TRBJ2-1, with 11 bases identical to TRBD2. Germline V gives CDR1 MNHNS, CDR2 SASEGT. After removal of 1 base from V and 4 bases from J, the junction contained 6 bases not matched to a gene. The CDR3 is made up of 17 amino acids. The CDR3 bases are TGTGCCAGCAGTGAAGAGACTAGCGGGAATTGGTACAATGAGCAGTTCTTC. It codes for CASSEETSGNWYNEQFF.

V is TRBV30 and J is TRBJ1-5; D uncertain. V was clipped by 0 bases and J by 0 bases, with 3 bases between them. Germline assignment: CDR1 GTSNPN and CDR2 SVGIG (reference sequence). The CDR3 runs to 13 residues. The CDR3 spells CAWSVLSNQPQHF. In DNA form, the CDR3 reads TGTGCCTGGAGTGTACTTAGCAATCAGCCCCAGCATTTT.

The CDR3 loop reads CASSIMWVSDNQPQHF. In nucleotides, the CDR3 is TGTGCCAGTAGTATTATGTGGGTAAGCGACAATCAGCCCCAGCATTTT. The chain recombines TRBV19 with TRBJ1-5; D unresolved. V lost 3 bases and J lost 3, with 15 bases in between. Germline V gives CDR1 LNHDA, CDR2 SQIVND (reference sequence). The CDR3 extends over 16 amino acids.

The chain recombines TRBV30 with TRBJ1-4; no firm D call. This CDR3 spans 16 amino acids. Germline values: CDR1 GTSNPN, CDR2 SVGIG (reference sequence). Trimming shortened V by 4 bases and J by 2 bases, and 17 bases separated the two germline ends. CDR3 in DNA: TGTGCCTGGACCAGAATGGGGAGAGGGACTAATGAAAAACTGTTTTTT. Translated: CAWTRMGRGTNEKLFF.

The CDR3 DNA reads as TGTGCCAGCAGCTCCGGGGGGGAATATTACTCTGGGGCCAACGTCCTGACTTTC. This sequence encodes CASSSGGEYYSGANVLTF. The J gene is TRBJ2-6, the V gene TRBV13; 8 bases line up with TRBD2. V lost 4 bases to trimming and J lost 0 bases; unmatched junction nucleotides: 8. CDR1 is PRHDT, CDR2 FYEKMQ, per germline (reference sequence). This CDR3 region has 18 residues.

This chain joins TRBV6-2 or TRBV6-3 and TRBJ1-5, with no clear D. The V and J ends lost 2 bases and 3 bases respectively, with 8 bases between them. The CDR3 is 14 amino acids. Germline assignment: CDR1 MNHEY and CDR2 SVGEGT. The CDR3 protein is CASSYLGVNQPQHF. CDR3 nucleotide sequence: TGTGCCAGCAGTTACCTCGGGGTCAATCAGCCCCAGCATTTT.

This chain's CDR3 is CATDTGQGGTEAFF. CDR3 nucleotide sequence: TGCGCCACCGATACAGGACAGGGCGGCACTGAAGCTTTCTTT. This chain links TRBV10-2 with TRBJ1-1, with 8 bases identical to TRBD1. V lost 10 bases to trimming and J lost 4 bases; unmatched junction nucleotides: 11. The CDR3 consists of 14 residues. Germline-derived CDR1 and CDR2 are WSHSY and SAAADI.

This chain uses TRBV9 with TRBJ1-1, with 7 positions matching TRBD1. This CDR3 has 14 amino acids. With V trimmed by 3 bases and J by 4 bases, 6 bases remained unmatched. In germline, CDR1 is SGDLS, CDR2 YYNGEE. In DNA, the CDR3 is TGTGCCAGCAGCGCCCCGGACAGGAGCACTGAAGCTTTCTTT. Translated, it gives CASSAPDRSTEAFF.

The rearrangement links TRBV7-3 to TRBJ2-2, with unresolved D. Germline V lookup: CDR1 SGHTA, CDR2 FQGTGA. V lost 0 bases, J lost 3 bases, and 5 bases lay in between. The CDR3 runs to 14 residues. CDR3 loop: CASSLTSDTGELFF. The CDR3 nucleotides read TGTGCCAGCAGCTTAACCTCCGACACCGGGGAGCTGTTTTTT.

V is TRBV18 and J is TRBJ2-5; tentatively, D is TRBD1 (6 bases). The CDR3 extends over 14 amino acids. Germline CDR1 and CDR2: KGHSH and LQKENI. V lost 5 bases and J 2 bases, leaving 12 bases between the germline ends. This chain's CDR3 is CASSIRDTQETQYF. The CDR3 DNA sequence: TGTGCCAGCTCAATAAGGGACACTCAAGAGACCCAGTACTTC.

Many counts were recorded for this clone. This rearrangement joins TRBV6-5 to TRBJ2-3, with D possibly matching TRBD2 (6 bases). V was cut by 5 bases and J by 3 bases, with 6 bases left in between. Germline CDR1 reads MNHEY; CDR2 reads SVGAGI. There are 12 residues in the CDR3. The CDR3 is CASSLATDTQYF. DNA for the CDR3: TGTGCCAGCAGTCTAGCGACAGATACGCAGTATTTT.

The rearrangement uses TRBV28 and TRBJ2-1, with 7 bases matching TRBD2. CDR3 length: 14 amino acids. Per germline, CDR1 MDHEN and CDR2 SYDVKM. V shed 7 bases, J shed 8 bases, and the junction held 11 bases outside the gene matches. CDR3 region: CASTQRLARDEQFF. DNA for the CDR3: TGTGCCAGCACCCAGCGACTAGCCCGGGATGAGCAGTTCTTC.

This clone showed up just once. The rearrangement joins TRBV19 to TRBJ2-2; 8 bases agree with TRBD2. Losses at the gene ends were 8 bases for V and 5 bases for J; bases not matched to a gene: 4. Per germline, CDR1 LNHDA and CDR2 SQIVND (reference sequence). The CDR3 spans 13 residues. Here the CDR3 reads CASAAGVTGELFF. The CDR3 bases are TGTGCCAGTGCAGCGGGAGTTACCGGGGAGCTGTTTTTT.

This chain links TRBV5-1 with TRBJ2-7, with TRBD1 matching 9 bases. The CDR3 spans 14 residues. Germline assignment: CDR1 SGHRS and CDR2 YFSETQ. Germline trimming cut 2 bases from V and 5 bases from J; bases unmatched to any gene: 5. The CDR3 spells CASSFGTGTHEQYF. DNA of the CDR3: TGCGCCAGCAGCTTCGGGACAGGGACCCACGAGCAGTACTTC.

The J gene is TRBJ2-5, the V gene TRBV14, with D unclear. This CDR3 spans 14 amino acids. Per germline, CDR1 SGHDN and CDR2 FVKESK. The V end lost 0 bases, the J end lost 3 bases, and 8 bases lay between the germline ends. CDR3 DNA: TGTGCCAGCAGCCAAGATCTACAGAAAGAGACCCAGTACTTC. Amino acids: CASSQDLQKETQYF.

The chain uses TRBV7-2 and TRBJ2-3, with 13 bases that match TRBD2. Germline V lookup: CDR1 SGHTA, CDR2 FQGNSA. The CDR3 runs to 16 residues. With V trimmed by 3 bases and J by 5 bases, 5 bases remained unmatched. CDR3: CASSLGTSGIVDTQYF. The CDR3 nucleotides read TGTGCCAGCAGCTTGGGGACTAGCGGGATAGTAGATACGCAGTATTTT.